This entry lists 21 T cell receptor beta chains sequenced from one sample in a study of siplizumab effects on memory and regulatory T cells. The repertoire was sequenced with immunoSEQ multiplex PCR; TCRdb's copy has only in-frame clones and lacks some. The top ten hold around 11% of the sample, which has fewer than 110,000 clones, around 90% seen once. Material for sequencing was non-Treg CD4+ T cells sorted from blood. The receptors come from a human donor in good health.

This clone was seen only once. The chain joins TRBV30 to TRBJ2-1; D is perhaps TRBD1 (5 bases). V lost 1 base, J lost 2 bases, and 15 bases lay in between. The CDR3 sequence is 16 residues long. The V gene's germline CDR1 is GTSNPN and CDR2 SVGIG (reference sequence). The CDR3 sequence: CAWSGQTVRTYNEQFF. The DNA for the CDR3 is TGTGCCTGGAGTGGACAGACAGTTAGAACCTACAATGAGCAGTTCTTC.

The V and J genes are TRBV29-1 and TRBJ1-1; D may be TRBD1 (5 bases). V was trimmed by 0 bases and J by 7 bases, leaving 12 bases between them. Germline assignment: CDR1 SQVTM and CDR2 ANQGSEA. The CDR3 runs 13 residues. This chain's CDR3 is CSVEDRDGFEAFF. In DNA, the CDR3 is TGCAGCGTTGAAGACAGGGATGGTTTTGAAGCTTTCTTT.

The chain employs TRBV4-2 and TRBJ1-5; D is ambiguous. Per germline, CDR1 LGHNA and CDR2 YNFKEQ. The V end was cut by 2 bases, the J end by 2 bases, with 4 bases between. This CDR3 is 13 amino acids long. The CDR3 nucleotides are TGTGCCAGCAGCCAATCAGGCAATCAGCCCCAGCATTTT. Its translation is CASSQSGNQPQHF.

This clone was observed a single time. The rearrangement uses TRBV5-8 and TRBJ2-7; maybe TRBD1 (6 bases). V lost 1 base, J lost 4 bases, and 24 bases lay in between. Germline V gives CDR1 SGHTS, CDR2 YDEGEE. This CDR3 has 18 residues. The CDR3, as DNA: TGTGCCAGCAGCTTGAGTTTGAGCGGCAGGGGTGGAGATTACGAGCAGTACTTC. Translation: CASSLSLSGRGGDYEQYF.

For the CDR3, the DNA is TGTGCCAGCAGCTTAGGTGGGGAAATTTACAATGAGCAGTTCTTC. Translation gives CASSLGGEIYNEQFF. V and J are TRBV11-2 and TRBJ2-1; D gene ambiguous. With 1 base removed from V and 4 bases from J, the gap between germline ends came to 11 bases. Germline V gives CDR1 SGHAT, CDR2 FQNNGV. The CDR3 extends over 15 amino acids.

This clone was detected once. The V call is TRBV19, the J call TRBJ1-1, with D perhaps matching TRBD1 (5 bases). Germline V gene lookup returns CDR1 LNHDA and CDR2 SQIVND (reference sequence). Trimming left V 2 bases short and J 2 bases short, with 12 bases between. This CDR3 has 15 amino acids. CDR3: CASSIRQGVNTEAFF. CDR3 sequence (DNA): TGTGCCAGTAGTATACGGCAGGGAGTTAACACTGAAGCTTTCTTT.

The chain joins TRBV20-1 to TRBJ2-7, with 8 nucleotides matching TRBD2. Germline V lookup: CDR1 DFQATT, CDR2 SNEGSKA (reference sequence). The CDR3 consists of 11 residues. V was clipped by 6 bases and J by 3 bases; unmatched bases: 1. The CDR3 is CSAREDYEQYF. In DNA form, the CDR3 reads TGCAGTGCGCGGGAGGACTACGAGCAGTACTTC.

J is TRBJ2-1 and V is TRBV14, with 14 bases lining up with TRBD2. Germline V gene data show CDR1 as SGHDN and CDR2 as FVKESK. V lost 4 bases, J lost 2 bases, and 25 bases stayed unmatched. This CDR3 has 24 amino acids. Here the CDR3 DNA reads TGTGCCAGCAGCCCACGACTAGCGGGAGGGCTTATCCCTACGGGTGTCCTGGCCTACAATGAGCAGTTCTTC. Amino acids: CASSPRLAGGLIPTGVLAYNEQFF.

This chain joins TRBV10-3 and TRBJ2-2; perhaps TRBD2 as D (5 bases). This CDR3 comprises 13 residues. The germline CDR1 and CDR2 sequences are ENHRY and SYGVKD. Trimming took off 0 bases at V and 6 bases at J, with 5 bases between the two ends. The CDR3 protein is CAISESGAGELFF. The CDR3, as DNA: TGTGCCATCAGTGAGTCCGGGGCCGGGGAGCTGTTTTTT.

The chain links TRBV11-2 to TRBJ2-5, with 7 bases matching TRBD1. The J call may be faulty, since TRBJ2-7 better matches the DNA end. The germline CDR1 and CDR2 sequences are SGHAT and FQNNGV. This CDR3 has 14 residues. CDR3 in amino acids: CASSPRQGGYEQYF. The CDR3 nucleotides read TGTGCCAGCAGCCCAAGACAGGGTGGCTACGAGCAGTACTTC.

This chain connects TRBV7-3 to TRBJ2-1; D is possibly TRBD2 (7 bases). The CDR3 sequence is 15 residues long. Germline CDR1 is SGHTA and CDR2 is FQGTGA. Between the trimmed V and J ends, which lost 4 bases and 10 bases, there was a span of 20 bases. The CDR3 coding sequence is TGTGCCAGCAGCTACCGCGGGGCGGGGGCTCAGGAGCAGTTCTTC. Translated: CASSYRGAGAQEQFF.

The chain links TRBV20-1 to TRBJ2-5, with D unresolved. The CDR3 sequence is 11 residues long. V was clipped by 3 bases and J by 5 bases, with 7 bases between them. Germline CDR1 and CDR2: DFQATT and SNEGSKA (reference sequence). CDR3 residues: CSASFRETQYF. The CDR3 DNA reads as TGCAGTGCTAGTTTCCGGGAGACCCAGTACTTC.

This rearrangement joins TRBV19 to TRBJ2-1; TRBD1 is a possible D gene (6 bases). The V gene lost 2 bases and the J gene lost 9 bases, with 23 bases spanning the gap. CDR1 is LNHDA and CDR2 is SQIVND in the germline V gene (reference sequence). The CDR3 contains 17 residues. CDR3 residues: CASSITLLQGLIGEQFF. The CDR3 nucleotides are TGTGCCAGTAGTATAACCCTTCTACAGGGCCTAATTGGTGAGCAGTTCTTC.

The V gene is TRBV5-4, the J gene TRBJ2-5; possible D gene TRBD1, 7 bases. Germline CDR1 reads SGHNT; CDR2 reads YYREEE (reference sequence). Trimming shortened V by 1 base and J by 5 bases, and 21 bases separated the two germline ends. CDR3 length equals 17 residues. The CDR3 region is CASSLPLRTGGTETQYF. Here the CDR3 DNA reads TGTGCCAGCAGCTTGCCTCTCCGGACAGGCGGGACCGAGACCCAGTACTTC.

This chain connects TRBV5-6 to TRBJ2-1, with TRBD2 matching over 9 bases. The CDR3 has 14 residues. With 8 bases clipped from V and 4 bases from J, the junction kept 7 bases outside the gene matches. In germline, CDR1 is SGHDT, CDR2 YYEEEE. The CDR3, as DNA: TGTGCCAGTGTCTGGCGGGAGGGGTACAATGAGCAGTTCTTC. It encodes CASVWREGYNEQFF.

The chain combines TRBV19 with TRBJ2-5; 13 nucleotides agree with TRBD2. The CDR3 spans 16 residues. The germline CDR1 and CDR2 sequences are LNHDA and SQIVND (reference sequence). V lost 7 bases to trimming and J lost 5 bases; unmatched junction nucleotides: 10. In DNA form, the CDR3 reads TGTGCCAGTACCGACGGGACTAGCGGGAATTCGGAGACCCAGTACTTC. Translation gives CASTDGTSGNSETQYF. The full variable domain, completed using reference TRBV19 and TRBJ2-5, is DGGITQSPKYLFRKEGQNVTLSCEQNLNHDAMYWYRQDPGQGLRLIYYSQIVNDFQKGDIAEGYSVSREKKESFPLTVTSAQKNPTAFYLCASTDGTSGNSETQYFGPGTRLLVL.

The chain recombines TRBV19 with TRBJ1-1; D not resolved. The CDR3 totals 14 residues. Germline V gene lookup returns CDR1 LNHDA and CDR2 SQIVND (reference sequence). V lost 7 bases to trimming and J lost 1 base, with 13 bases between them. The CDR3 region is CASKSLQRNTEAFF. The DNA for the CDR3 is TGTGCCAGTAAGTCCTTGCAGAGGAACACTGAAGCTTTCTTT.

The chain carries TRBV30 and TRBJ1-4; a weak D match, TRBD1 (6 bases). The germline CDR1 and CDR2 sequences are GTSNPN and SVGIG (reference sequence). This CDR3 contains 16 residues. With 1 base removed from V and 4 bases from J, the gap between germline ends came to 16 bases. DNA of the CDR3: TGTGCCTGGAGTGCAGGGGCCCACAACCTTAATGAAAAACTGTTTTTT. Its protein product is CAWSAGAHNLNEKLFF.

The chain recombines TRBV11-3 with TRBJ2-2, with D possibly being TRBD1 or TRBD2 (5 bases each). This CDR3 spans 13 amino acids. V was shortened by 8 bases and J by 6 bases, with 13 bases between the two germline ends. The germline gives CDR1 SGHNT, CDR2 YENEEA. CDR3 region: CASGGGLAGELFF. The DNA of the CDR3 is TGTGCCAGCGGGGGTGGCTTGGCCGGGGAGCTGTTTTTT. Together with reference TRBV11-3 and TRBJ2-2, the CDR3 gives the full variable domain: EAGVVQSPRYKIIEKKQPVAFWCNPISGHNTLYWYLQNLGQGPELLIRYENEEAVDDSQLPKDRFSAERLKGVDSTLKIQPAELGDSAVYLCASGGGLAGELFFGEGSRLTVL.

The chain recombines TRBV9 with TRBJ2-7, with D uncertain. V was trimmed by 1 base and J by 4 bases, leaving 12 bases between them. The CDR3 is 14 amino acids. CDR1 is SGDLS and CDR2 is YYNGEE in the germline V gene. Here the CDR3 reads CASSVRSGAYEQYF. CDR3 bases: TGTGCCAGCAGCGTACGGTCAGGAGCTTACGAGCAGTACTTC.

The V call is TRBV29-1, the J call TRBJ2-7; possibly TRBD2 for D (5 bases). Germline V lookup: CDR1 SQVTM, CDR2 ANQGSEA. The CDR3 totals 13 residues. V shed 2 bases and J shed 4 bases, with 12 bases lying between them. CDR3 region: CSVEPEARYEQYF. CDR3 in DNA: TGCAGCGTTGAACCGGAGGCCCGTTACGAGCAGTACTTC.